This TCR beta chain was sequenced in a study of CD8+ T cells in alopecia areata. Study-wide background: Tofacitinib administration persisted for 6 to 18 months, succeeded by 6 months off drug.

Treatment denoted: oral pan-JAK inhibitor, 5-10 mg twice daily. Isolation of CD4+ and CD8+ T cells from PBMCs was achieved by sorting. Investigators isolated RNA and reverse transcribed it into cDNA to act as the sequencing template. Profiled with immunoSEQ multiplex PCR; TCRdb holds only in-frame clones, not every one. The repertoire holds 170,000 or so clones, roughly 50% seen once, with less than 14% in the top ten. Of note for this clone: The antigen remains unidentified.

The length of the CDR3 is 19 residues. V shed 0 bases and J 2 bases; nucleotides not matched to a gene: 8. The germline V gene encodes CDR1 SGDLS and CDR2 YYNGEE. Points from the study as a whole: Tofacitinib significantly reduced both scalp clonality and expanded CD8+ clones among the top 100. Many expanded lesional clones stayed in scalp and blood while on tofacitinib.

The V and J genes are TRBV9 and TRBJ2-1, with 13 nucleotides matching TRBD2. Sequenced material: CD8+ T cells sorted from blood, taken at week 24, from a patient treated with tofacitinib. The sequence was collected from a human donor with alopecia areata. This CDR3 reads CASSVGQGLAGNTYNEQFF. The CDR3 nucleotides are TGTGCCAGCAGCGTAGGCCAGGGACTAGCGGGGAACACCTACAATGAGCAGTTCTTC.